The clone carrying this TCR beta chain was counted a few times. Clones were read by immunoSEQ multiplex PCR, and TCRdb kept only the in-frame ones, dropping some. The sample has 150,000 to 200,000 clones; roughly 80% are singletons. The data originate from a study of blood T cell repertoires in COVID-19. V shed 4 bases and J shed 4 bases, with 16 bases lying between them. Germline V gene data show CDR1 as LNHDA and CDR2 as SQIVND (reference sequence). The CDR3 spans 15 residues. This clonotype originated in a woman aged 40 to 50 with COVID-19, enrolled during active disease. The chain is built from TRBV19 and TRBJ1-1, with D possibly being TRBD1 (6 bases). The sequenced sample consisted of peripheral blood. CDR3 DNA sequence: TGTGCCAGTAGTACAGAACAGGGTACCGGCACTGAAGCTTTCTTT. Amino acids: CASSTEQGTGTEAFF. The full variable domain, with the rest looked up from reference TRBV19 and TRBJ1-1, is DGGITQSPKYLFRKEGQNVTLSCEQNLNHDAMYWYRQDPGQGLRLIYYSQIVNDFQKGDIAEGYSVSREKKESFPLTVTSAQKNPTAFYLCASSTEQGTGTEAFFGQGTRLTVV.